This entry is about one T cell receptor beta chain. An end of the junction differs from the germline gene, which may be a read error. Authors' analysis steps: Estimation of nucleated cell counts was performed using reference gene primer amplification. Sequenced by immunoSEQ multiplex PCR; TCRdb stores in-frame clones only, minus some. D and trimming were read from the DNA, whereas the V and J calls and clone size are those reported in that table. This table holds 15,000 to 20,000 clones, around 86% found once. The CDR3 covers 11 residues. Germline CDR1 is SNHLY and CDR2 is FYNNEI. The data derive from a study of blood T cell repertoires in COVID-19. About the research overall: Collection of acute and convalescent COVID-19 samples took place in the United States, Italy and Spain. The analysed material was cDNA or gDNA that came from T cells, B-cell-depleted T cells, or PBMCs.

Sequencing was done on a sample of peripheral blood. The sequence derives from a human donor with active COVID-19. The donor label of this sample is uncertain. The rearrangement links TRBV2 to TRBJ2-1; tentative D call: TRBD1 (6 bases). The DNA for the CDR3 is TGTGCCAGCAGTGTAAGGGACAAAAGGGTCTTC. Residues: CASSVRDKRVF.